This T cell receptor beta chain was identified during a study of human CD8 memory T cell subsets. Study conclusions and caveats: Minimally overlapping with each other were the repertoires of precursor exhausted and stem-like memory T cells.

This CDR3 has 15 amino acids. Germline CDR1 reads LGHNA; CDR2 reads YNFKEQ. The TPEX subset meant dysfunctional early memory CD8+ cells, CCR7+ PD-1+ TIGIT+. In the case of this clonotype: Its matching antigen is unknown.

A UMI-labeled 5' RACE approach was the method that produced the TCR beta libraries. TCRdb re-called the 5' RACE reads and catalogs CDR3 proteins one per entry, DNA excluded. This sample's clone table lists over 8,000 distinct CDR3 sequences. Sequencing was performed on CD8+ T cells from PBMCs. This rearrangement joins TRBV4-2 to TRBJ1-1; TCRdb gives TRBD1 as the D gene, but with no DNA this cannot be confirmed. The TCR originated in a human donor in good health. This chain's CDR3 is CASSQVGGRNTEAFF.